This T cell receptor (beta chain) was recorded in a study of CD8 T cells in cerebrospinal fluid in Alzheimer's disease. This clonotype is medium-sized (0.01 to 0.1%) by frequency. CSF cells were profiled by 10X single-cell V(D)J and 5' expression. TCRdb reanalyzed the 10x single-cell sequencing reads and collapses them to one entry per CDR3 protein, without DNA. The repertoire table contains fewer than 2,000 distinct CDR3 sequences. In germline, CDR1 is SEHNR, CDR2 FQNEAQ (reference sequence). This CDR3 has 12 amino acids. Specimen: cerebrospinal fluid. V is TRBV7-9 and J is TRBJ2-5; TCRdb picks TRBD1, but there is no DNA to check that call. This clonotype originated in a human donor in good health. CDR3 residues: CASSLGEGAQYF.